This record looks at one T cell receptor beta chain sequence and its context. Its antigen is still unknown. Germline CDR1 reads SNHLY; CDR2 reads FYNNEI. V was clipped by 4 bases and J by 6 bases, with 19 bases between them. The CDR3 is 16 residues long. The repertoire was sequenced with immunoSEQ multiplex PCR; TCRdb's copy has only in-frame clones and lacks some. This table holds over 150,000 clones, around 85% found once. The record originates from a study of T cell responses to AZD1222 COVID-19 vaccine. Points from the study as a whole: Clonal diversity was possibly underestimated, and the donors were mostly white British, with more females.

The gene calls are TRBV2 and TRBJ1-5; maybe TRBD1 (6 bases). This receptor was taken from an adult who received the AZD1222 COVID-19 vaccine. This specimen was peripheral blood, taken 28 days after the second AZD1222 dose. CDR3 in amino acids: CASSGARGGGGQPQHF. CDR3 nucleotides: TGTGCCAGCAGTGGTGCCAGGGGAGGAGGCGGTCAGCCCCAGCATTTT. The full variable domain, in which reference TRBV2 and TRBJ1-5 provide the parts outside the CDR3, is EPEVTQTPSHQVTQMGQEVILRCVPISNHLYFYWYRQILGQKVEFLVSFYNNEISEKSEIFDDQFSVERPDGSNFTLKIRSTKLEDSAMYFCASSGARGGGGQPQHFGDGTRLSIL.